Listed below are T cell receptor beta chains from one sample, sequenced in a study of brain T cells in children with intractable seizures. Some clones are missing from TCRdb's copy, which holds only in-frame ones; the method was immunoSEQ multiplex PCR. In the table there are fewer than 150,000 clones, 94% of which are singletons. This sample comprised peripheral blood, obtained at surgery. These receptors all stem from a boy younger than two with hemimegalencephaly and intractable seizures. CDR3s include the opening cysteine and the closing phenylalanine or tryptophan. The order of the fields is J gene, clone size, D gene, V gene, CDR3 protein, CDR3 DNA. The D gene is left open where the match is weak. Not all rows give a size; the values are once, few, many and, for expanded clones, a class.

>TRBJ1-2|-|-|TRBV5-1
CASSWDKNYGYTF
TGCGCCAGCAGCTGGGACAAAAACTATGGCTACACCTTC
>TRBJ2-1|-|-|TRBV6-1
CASSEEGGGAYNEQFF
TGTGCCAGCAGTGAAGAAGGGGGAGGCGCCTACAATGAGCAGTTCTTC
>TRBJ1-2|-|-|TRBV7-9
CASSLVGFNYGYTF
TGTGCCAGCAGCTTAGTGGGTTTTAACTATGGCTACACCTTC
>TRBJ2-5|once|-|TRBV10-3
CAIRGGDHQETQYF
TGTGCCATCAGAGGGGGGGACCACCAAGAGACCCAGTACTTC
>TRBJ2-7|-|TRBD2|TRBV9
CASSVGGLDYEQYF
TGTGCCAGCAGCGTAGGGGGACTAGACTACGAGCAGTACTTC
>TRBJ2-5|-|TRBD1|TRBV7-3
CASRRTGGASWETQYF
TGTGCCAGCAGGCGAACAGGGGGCGCCTCGTGGGAGACCCAGTACTTC
>TRBJ2-1|-|TRBD2|TRBV7-9
CASSGVLAGDEQFF
TGTGCCAGCAGCGGAGTACTAGCGGGAGATGAGCAGTTCTTC
>TRBJ2-7|-|TRBD2|TRBV6-5
CASSSVAGAGEQYF
TGTGCCAGCAGTTCCGTAGCGGGAGCCGGCGAGCAGTACTTC
>TRBJ2-6|-|-|TRBV7-8
CASSRRDGVSSGANVLTF
TGTGCCAGCAGCCGCAGGGACGGAGTCAGCTCTGGGGCCAACGTCCTGACTTTC
>TRBJ2-2|-|TRBD2|TRBV5-1
CASSSAGATGELFF
TGCGCCAGCAGCTCTGCGGGAGCCACCGGGGAGCTGTTTTTT
>TRBJ2-2|-|-|TRBV11-3
CASSSPNTGELFF
TGTGCCAGCAGCTCCCCGAACACCGGGGAGCTGTTTTTT
>TRBJ2-3|-|-|TRBV10-3
CAMAGSGPSLGTDTQYF
TGTGCCATGGCGGGGTCAGGGCCCTCTCTTGGCACAGATACGCAGTATTTT
>TRBJ2-2|-|TRBD1|TRBV28
CASSSRGNPVGTGELFF
TGTGCCAGCAGTTCCAGGGGGAACCCTGTGGGCACCGGGGAGCTGTTTTTT
>TRBJ2-1|once|-|TRBV5-6
CASSSRPRVTYEQFF
TGTGCCAGCAGCTCACGCCCCCGCGTTACTTATGAGCAGTTCTTC
>TRBJ1-5|-|-|TRBV15
CATSRAPRTVNQPQHF
TGTGCCACCAGCAGAGCCCCTCGGACAGTCAATCAGCCCCAGCATTTT
>TRBJ1-1|-|-|TRBV3-1/TRBV3-2
CASSQDPAGARAFF
TGTGCCAGCAGCCAAGATCCGGCAGGGGCGAGAGCTTTCTTT
>TRBJ2-1|-|-|TRBV11-2
CASSPKWGPNEQFF
TGTGCCAGCAGCCCTAAGTGGGGGCCGAATGAGCAGTTCTTC
>TRBJ2-2|-|-|TRBV4-2
CASSQEVAGETGELFF
TGTGCCAGCAGCCAAGAAGTGGCAGGGGAGACCGGGGAGCTGTTTTTT
>TRBJ1-2|-|TRBD1|TRBV6-6
CASSRYLGDSPAYGYTF
TGTGCCAGCAGTCGCTATCTAGGGGACAGCCCTGCCTATGGCTACACCTTC
>TRBJ1-2|-|-|TRBV4-1
CASSLSQGYGYTF
TGCGCCAGCAGCCTCTCCCAAGGCTATGGCTACACCTTC
>TRBJ2-3|-|-|TRBV4-3
CASSQALAPTQYF
TGCGCCAGCAGCCAGGCCCTAGCTCCTACGCAGTATTTT
>TRBJ2-1|-|-|TRBV24-1
CATSDLRLADEQFF
TGTGCCACCAGTGATTTGCGGCTAGCCGATGAGCAGTTCTTC
>TRBJ2-5|-|-|TRBV29-1
CSVGLSQETQYF
TGCAGCGTTGGACTGAGCCAAGAGACCCAGTACTTC
>TRBJ2-1|few|TRBD2|TRBV27
CASALAGGSYNEQFF
TGTGCCAGCGCCCTAGCGGGAGGGTCCTACAATGAGCAGTTCTTC
>TRBJ2-7|-|-|TRBV6-5
CASRPGPEGEQYF
TGTGCCAGCAGACCGGGCCCCGAGGGGGAGCAGTACTTC
>TRBJ1-5|-|-|TRBV7-9
CASSLGGHYSNQPQHF
TGTGCCAGCAGCTTAGGGGGACATTATAGCAATCAGCCCCAGCATTTT
>TRBJ2-3|-|TRBD2|TRBV28
CASTLLATTDTQYF
TGTGCCAGCACCTTACTAGCGACCACAGATACGCAGTATTTT
>TRBJ2-1|-|-|TRBV7-3
CASSPSAYNEQFF
TGTGCCAGCAGCCCCTCGGCCTACAATGAGCAGTTCTTC
>TRBJ1-4|-|-|TRBV21-1
CAGNRPGTGNRPNEKLFF
TGTGCCGGCAACCGACCCGGGACAGGGAATCGACCTAATGAAAAACTGTTTTTT
>TRBJ2-3|-|-|TRBV5-1
CASSFLLVASTDTQYF
TGCGCCAGCAGCTTTTTACTAGTTGCAAGCACAGATACGCAGTATTTT